This note documents a single T cell receptor (beta chain) sequence. What it binds is unknown. The CDR3 loop spans 15 amino acids. V was cut by 5 bases and J by 3 bases, with 15 bases left in between. CDR1 is LNHDA and CDR2 is SQIVND in the germline V gene (reference sequence). The data originate from a study of shared clonotypes between healthy human individuals. Whole-study context: CD4 naive cells filled three plates per donor, CD4 memory three, CD8 naive two and CD8 memory one.

The method was immunoSEQ multiplex PCR; TCRdb's version includes in-frame clones alone and lacks a portion of them. Of about 2.4 million clones detected, approximately 90% appear once; the ten largest clones hold 0.14%. Findings and limits, study-wide: The study drew on few donors, limiting represented genetic and exposure-history diversity.

Sequencing was performed on naive CD4+ T cells sorted from blood. This sample's subset: CD45RA+ positively selected. The V call is TRBV19, the J call TRBJ2-3; D is tentatively TRBD1 or TRBD2 (7 bases each). The clonotype originates from a man aged 18-30 years in good health. The CDR3: CASSGGGRGTDTQYF. In DNA, the CDR3 is TGTGCCAGTAGTGGCGGGGGCAGGGGGACAGATACGCAGTATTTT.